Sequencing of this TCR beta chain was carried out in a study of T cell responses to AZD1222 COVID-19 vaccine. Study conclusions and caveats: The donor cohort was predominantly white British with a female majority, and clonal diversity may have been underestimated. Spike-spanning, vaccine-associated CD4 TCRs were dominant at 160-218 and 743-854.

In germline, CDR1 is MDHEN, CDR2 SYDVKM. The CDR3 is 14 amino acids. Between the trimmed V and J ends, which lost 4 bases and 6 bases, there was a span of 16 bases. As to this clone: Its specificity is not known.

The table came from immunoSEQ multiplex PCR; TCRdb's copy has only in-frame clones and leaves some out. The sample records 130,000 to 150,000 clones, roughly 80% being singletons. The sample in question was peripheral blood, obtained on day 0 of MenACWY control vaccination. J is TRBJ2-7 and V is TRBV28; a weak D match, TRBD1 (6 bases). This receptor was taken from an adult in good health. CDR3 DNA sequence: TGTGCCAGCAGTTCGATAACACAGGGTTCCGAGCAGTACGTC. It is translated as CASSSITQGSEQYV.